This TCR beta chain emerged from a study of CD8+ T cells in alopecia areata. The study's findings and limits: Higher clonality was seen in lesional scalp than in normal scalp, especially in alopecia totalis/universalis.

This clone has more than one count but fewer than ten. Antigen specificity is unknown. After removal of 4 bases from V and 2 bases from J, the junction contained 10 bases not matched to a gene. The CDR3 sequence is 17 residues long. From germline, CDR1 is MNHEY and CDR2 SMNVEV (reference sequence). Extraction and reverse transcription of RNA yielded cDNA as the sequencing template. Data came from immunoSEQ multiplex PCR; TCRdb stores just in-frame clones and leaves some out. Altogether 100,000 to 120,000 clones are present, 50% to 60% being singletons, with the ten largest covering roughly 25%. Patients with alopecia areata provided lesional scalp punch biopsies as well as peripheral blood.

The genes are TRBV27 and TRBJ2-3; 9 bases fit TRBD1. The sequenced sample was NKG2D-low CD8+ T cells sorted from blood. The sequence derives from a human donor with alopecia areata. CDR3 protein: CASSSLKTGGNTDTQYF. For the CDR3, the DNA is TGTGCCAGCAGTTCCTTAAAGACAGGGGGAAACACAGATACGCAGTATTTT.